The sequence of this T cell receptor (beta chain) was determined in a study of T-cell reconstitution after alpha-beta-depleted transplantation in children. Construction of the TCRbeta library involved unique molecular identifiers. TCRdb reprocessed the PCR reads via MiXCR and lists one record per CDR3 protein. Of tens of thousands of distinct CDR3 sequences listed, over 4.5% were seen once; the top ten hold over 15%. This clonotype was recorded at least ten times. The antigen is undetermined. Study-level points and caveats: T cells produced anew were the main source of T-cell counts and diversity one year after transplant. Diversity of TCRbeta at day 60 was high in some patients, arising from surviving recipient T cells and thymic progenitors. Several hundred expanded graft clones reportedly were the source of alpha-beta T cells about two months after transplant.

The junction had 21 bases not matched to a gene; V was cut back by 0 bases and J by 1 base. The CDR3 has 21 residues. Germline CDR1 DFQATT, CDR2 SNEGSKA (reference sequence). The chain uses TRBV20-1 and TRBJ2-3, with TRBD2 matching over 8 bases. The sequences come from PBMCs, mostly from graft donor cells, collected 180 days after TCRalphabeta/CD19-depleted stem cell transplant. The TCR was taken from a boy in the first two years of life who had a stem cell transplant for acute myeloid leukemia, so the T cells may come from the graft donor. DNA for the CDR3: TGCAGTGCTAGAGAGGTTTCTTTTGGACTAGCACCAACGGTAGGCACAGATACGCAGTATTTT. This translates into CSAREVSFGLAPTVGTDTQYF.